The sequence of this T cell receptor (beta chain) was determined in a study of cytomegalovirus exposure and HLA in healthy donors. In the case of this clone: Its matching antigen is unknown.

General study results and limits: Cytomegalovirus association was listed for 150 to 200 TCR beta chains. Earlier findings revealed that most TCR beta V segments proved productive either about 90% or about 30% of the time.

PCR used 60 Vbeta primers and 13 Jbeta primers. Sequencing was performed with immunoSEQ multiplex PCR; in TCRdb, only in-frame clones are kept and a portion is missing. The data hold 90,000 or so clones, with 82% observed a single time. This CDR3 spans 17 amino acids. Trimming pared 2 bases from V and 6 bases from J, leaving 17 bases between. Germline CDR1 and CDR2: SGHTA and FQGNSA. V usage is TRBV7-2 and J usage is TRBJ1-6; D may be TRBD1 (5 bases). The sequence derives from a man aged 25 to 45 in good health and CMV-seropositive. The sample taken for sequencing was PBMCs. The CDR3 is CASSLSVRAGRNSPLHF. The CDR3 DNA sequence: TGTGCCAGCAGCTTATCCGTTAGGGCAGGGCGTAATTCACCCCTCCACTTT.